This T cell receptor (beta chain) was recovered during a study of T cell responses to AZD1222 COVID-19 vaccine. Findings of the study overall: Donors were largely white British and mainly female; clonal diversity was possibly underestimated. Rises in breadth and depth of Spike-specific TCRs came after two AZD1222 doses. Just a handful of AZD1222 recipients tested seropositive at baseline.

Samples with a second dose at about 4 or about 12 weeks were pooled together. This CDR3 contains 15 residues. Germline V gives CDR1 KGHSH, CDR2 LQKENI. After removal of 0 bases from V and 10 bases from J, the junction contained 6 bases not matched to a gene. Here immunoSEQ multiplex PCR was the method, and the copy in TCRdb shows in-frame clones only, minus some. The sample consists of more than 95,000 clones, 80% to 90% of them appearing once. With regard to this clone: Its specificity is unknown.

The TCR originated in an adult who received the AZD1222 COVID-19 vaccine. The input for sequencing was peripheral blood, taken 28 days after the second AZD1222 dose. This chain links TRBV18 with TRBJ1-6, with 7 bases identical to TRBD1. The DNA for the CDR3 is TGTGCCAGCTCACCACCGGAGGGGGCAAGGTCACCCCTCCACTTT. Protein sequence: CASSPPEGARSPLHF.